The 21 T cell receptor beta chains in this list originate from one sample, sequenced in a study of blood T cell repertoires in COVID-19. Produced via immunoSEQ multiplex PCR; TCRdb's table is partial and in-frame only. The profile covers a few hundred thousand clones, with 88% appearing a single time and about 5.9% taken by the ten largest. Sequencing used peripheral blood. The source of these receptors is a woman younger than 45 with COVID-19, enrolled during active disease.

The chain recombines TRBV10-1 with TRBJ2-7, with D possibly matching TRBD1 (5 bases). This CDR3 contains 15 residues. Trimming took 4 bases from V and 3 from J, leaving 16 bases between them. In germline, CDR1 is WNHNN, CDR2 SYGVQD (reference sequence). CDR3 DNA sequence: TGCGCCAGCAGTGCTGTGACAGTGGGCATCTACGAGCAGTACTTC. Translation gives CASSAVTVGIYEQYF.

The V gene is TRBV4-3, the J gene TRBJ1-6; D not certain. CDR3 length: 13 amino acids. The V end was cut by 0 bases, the J end by 7 bases, with 4 bases between. Germline loops: CDR1 LGHNA, CDR2 YSLEER. CDR3 amino acids: CASSQDPNSPLHF. As DNA, the CDR3 is TGCGCCAGCAGCCAAGACCCGAATTCACCCCTCCACTTT.

The V gene is TRBV27, the J gene TRBJ2-6, with 11 bases matching TRBD1. The V gene end was trimmed by 2 bases and the J gene end by 2 bases; junction bases not matched to a gene: 11. Germline V CDR1 and CDR2: MNHEY, SMNVEV (reference sequence). This CDR3 spans 20 amino acids. CDR3 sequence (DNA): TGTGCCAGCAGTTTACTGCCTGGACAGGGGGCTCAGGCTGGGGCCAACGTCCTGACTTTC. It translates to CASSLLPGQGAQAGANVLTF.

This chain joins TRBV29-1 and TRBJ2-2; D remains ambiguous. Trimming left V 4 bases short and J 1 base short, with 13 bases between. Germline lookup yields CDR1 SQVTM and CDR2 ANQGSEA. The CDR3 totals 15 residues. CDR3 protein: CSVVILQRNTGELFF. The CDR3 DNA sequence: TGCAGCGTTGTGATCCTACAGAGGAACACCGGGGAGCTGTTTTTT.

This chain links TRBV28 with TRBJ2-7; D call uncertain. Trimming cost V 6 bases and J 2 bases, with 11 bases left between them. CDR3 length equals 13 residues. The V gene's germline CDR1 is MDHEN and CDR2 SYDVKM. This chain's CDR3 is CASRMTPAYEQYF. The CDR3 nucleotides are TGTGCCAGCAGGATGACACCGGCCTACGAGCAGTACTTC.

The chain combines TRBV7-2 with TRBJ2-7, with 9 bases matching TRBD2. The CDR3 runs 15 residues. V was pared by 1 base and J by 4 bases, with 5 bases of the junction left unmatched. Germline V lookup: CDR1 SGHTA, CDR2 FQGNSA. The CDR3 protein is CASSLVRGGAYEQYF. The CDR3 region has the DNA TGTGCCAGCAGCTTAGTCCGCGGGGGGGCGTACGAGCAGTACTTC.

This rearrangement joins TRBV3-1 (or the pseudogene TRBV3-2) to TRBJ1-5; D remains unclear. Trimming left V 5 bases short and J 1 base short, with 9 bases between. The germline V gene encodes CDR1 LGHDT and CDR2 YNNKEL (reference sequence). The CDR3 has 14 residues. This chain's CDR3 is CASSFGSSNQPQHF. The DNA for the CDR3 is TGTGCCAGCAGCTTCGGGTCGAGCAATCAGCCCCAGCATTTT.

This chain connects TRBV7-6 to TRBJ2-7; D not certain. The CDR3 has 13 amino acids. V lost 3 bases and J lost 3, with 9 bases in between. Looked up from germline, CDR1 is SGHVS and CDR2 is FNYEAQ. CDR3 sequence reads: CASSFPGVYEQYF. The CDR3 DNA reads TGTGCCAGCAGCTTCCCGGGTGTCTACGAGCAGTACTTC.

Turning to this clone: Other DNA sequences in this specimen translate into the identical CDR3. The gene calls are TRBV27 and TRBJ2-3; 7 positions match TRBD1. The CDR3 has 14 residues. The germline V gene encodes CDR1 MNHEY and CDR2 SMNVEV (reference sequence). Losses at the gene ends were 6 bases for V and 0 bases for J; bases not matched to a gene: 3. Here the CDR3 reads CASSWTGSTDTQYF. CDR3 nucleotide sequence: TGTGCCAGCAGCTGGACAGGAAGCACAGATACGCAGTATTTT.

This rearrangement joins TRBV4-1 to TRBJ1-5, with no clear D. Germline CDR1 is MGHRA and CDR2 is YSYEKL. This CDR3 is built from 13 residues. With 0 bases removed from V and 9 bases from J, the gap between germline ends came to 9 bases. The CDR3 nucleotides are TGCGCCAGCAGCCAAGAATCGGAGCTGCCCCAGCATTTT. It encodes CASSQESELPQHF.

The CDR3 nucleotides read TGTGCCAGCACCCTGGGACTAGCGGGAGAGGGGGAGACCCAGTACTTC. This gives the protein CASTLGLAGEGETQYF. The rearrangement joins TRBV2 to TRBJ2-5, with TRBD2 identical over 14 bases. The CDR3 consists of 16 residues. V lost 7 bases, J lost 5 bases, and 9 bases stayed unmatched. Looked up from germline, CDR1 is SNHLY and CDR2 is FYNNEI.

The chain is built from TRBV5-4 and TRBJ1-4; D may be TRBD1 (5 bases). The V and J ends lost 2 bases and 8 bases respectively, with 13 bases between them. The length of the CDR3 is 14 residues. Germline CDR1 is SGHNT and CDR2 is YYREEE (reference sequence). The CDR3 DNA sequence: TGTGCCAGCAGCTTCTCGGGGGGTCGGGAAAAACTGTTTTTT. Translated, it gives CASSFSGGREKLFF.

This clone was counted once. The V and J genes are TRBV24-1 and TRBJ2-7; TRBD2 is a possible D gene (7 bases). CDR1 KGHDR and CDR2 SFDVKD come from the germline V gene. The CDR3 runs 9 residues. The CDR3 here is CATSEGGRV. The DNA of the CDR3 is TGTGCCACCAGTGAGGGGGGGCGCGTC.

The chain combines TRBV15 with TRBJ1-1, with 9 bases identical to TRBD1. The J segment lost 3 bases and the V segment lost 1 base, leaving 15 bases of the junction unmatched. The CDR3 runs to 19 residues. The V gene's germline CDR1 is LNHNV and CDR2 YYDKDF (reference sequence). CDR3 DNA sequence: TGTGCCACCAGCAGAGGGGGGTTAGGGACAGGGAGGGGTGACACTGAAGCTTTCTTT. It encodes CATSRGGLGTGRGDTEAFF.

The genes are TRBV19 and TRBJ1-5, with D possibly TRBD1 on 5 matching bases. The CDR3 runs to 17 residues. The V gene's germline CDR1 is LNHDA and CDR2 SQIVND (reference sequence). Trimming pared 0 bases from V and 1 base from J, leaving 13 bases between. The CDR3 bases are TGTGCCAGTAGTATAGAGGTGGCAGGGCGAAGCAATCAGCCCCAGCATTTT. Translated, it gives CASSIEVAGRSNQPQHF.

The chain combines TRBV5-6 with TRBJ2-2; 14 bases match TRBD2. The CDR3 runs 16 residues. Germline values: CDR1 SGHDT, CDR2 YYEEEE. V was pared by 4 bases and J by 7 bases, with 6 bases of the junction left unmatched. CDR3 sequence (DNA): TGTGCCAGCAGCCCCGGACTAGCGGGGGGCAACGGGGAGCTGTTTTTT. Translation gives CASSPGLAGGNGELFF.

J is TRBJ1-1 and V is TRBV21-1. TRBV21-1 is an annotated pseudogene. This CDR3 has 16 residues. The CDR3 here is CASSKGRFLRSAEAFF. The CDR3 DNA reads TGTGCCAGCAGCAAAGGTCGGTTCCTTAGGAGCGCTGAAGCTTTCTTT.

The genes are TRBV2 and TRBJ1-5; 8 bases agree with TRBD1. Germline CDR1 and CDR2: SNHLY and FYNNEI. The CDR3 sequence is 14 residues long. Trimming took 7 bases from V and 4 from J; bases not matched to a gene: 6. Here the CDR3 reads CASMMDRDNQPQHF. CDR3 nucleotides: TGTGCCAGCATGATGGACAGGGATAATCAGCCCCAGCATTTT.

This chain links TRBV19 with TRBJ2-3; 12 bases are a match to TRBD2. This CDR3 has 17 residues. V was clipped by 5 bases and J by 6 bases; unmatched bases: 12. Germline V lookup: CDR1 LNHDA, CDR2 SQIVND (reference sequence). The CDR3 DNA sequence: TGTGCCAGTAGTCGGCCCCCCGCTAGCGGGGGGGCTGATACGCAGTATTTT. Translation: CASSRPPASGGADTQYF.

The CDR3 DNA reads TGTGCCAGCAGCTTAGGACGGAGAAAATGGAAAGGCGAGCAGTACGTC. Amino acids: CASSLGRRKWKGEQYV. The rearrangement links TRBV11-3 to TRBJ2-7; D remains ambiguous. Germline values: CDR1 SGHNT, CDR2 YENEEA. This CDR3 has 16 amino acids. The ends were cut back, 1 base at V and 6 bases at J, with 19 bases in the middle.

In its sample, this clone was seen once. CDR3 bases: TGTGCCAGCAGCCGAACAGTCTACGAGCAGTACGTC. Its translation: CASSRTVYEQYV. The rearrangement links TRBV11-2 to TRBJ2-7; D unclear. V lost 5 bases and J lost 3, with 8 bases in between. Looked up from germline, CDR1 is SGHAT and CDR2 is FQNNGV. This CDR3 has 12 residues.